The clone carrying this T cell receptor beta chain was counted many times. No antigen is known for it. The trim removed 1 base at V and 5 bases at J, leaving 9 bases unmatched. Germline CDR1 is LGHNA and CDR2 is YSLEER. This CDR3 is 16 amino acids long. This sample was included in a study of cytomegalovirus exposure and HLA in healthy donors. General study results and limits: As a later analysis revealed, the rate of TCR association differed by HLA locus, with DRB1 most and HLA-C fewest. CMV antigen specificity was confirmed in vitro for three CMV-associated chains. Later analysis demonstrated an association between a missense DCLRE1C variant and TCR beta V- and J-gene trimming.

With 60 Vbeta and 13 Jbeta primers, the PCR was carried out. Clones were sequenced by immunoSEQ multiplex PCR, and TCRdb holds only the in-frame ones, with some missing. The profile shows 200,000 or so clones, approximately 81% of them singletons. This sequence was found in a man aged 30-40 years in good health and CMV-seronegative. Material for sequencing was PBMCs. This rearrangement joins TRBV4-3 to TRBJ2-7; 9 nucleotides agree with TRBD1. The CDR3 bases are TGCGCCAGCAGCCAAGTATTACAGGGGGCTATCGACGAGCAGTACTTC. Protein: CASSQVLQGAIDEQYF.